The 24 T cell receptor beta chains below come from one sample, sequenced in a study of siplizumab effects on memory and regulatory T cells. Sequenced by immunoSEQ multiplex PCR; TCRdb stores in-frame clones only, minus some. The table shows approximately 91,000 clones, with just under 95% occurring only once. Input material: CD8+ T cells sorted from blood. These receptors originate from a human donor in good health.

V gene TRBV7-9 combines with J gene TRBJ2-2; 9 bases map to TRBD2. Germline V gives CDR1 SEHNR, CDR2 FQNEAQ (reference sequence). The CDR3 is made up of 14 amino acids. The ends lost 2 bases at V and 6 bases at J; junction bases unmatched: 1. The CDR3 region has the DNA TGTGCCAGCAGCTTAAGCGGGAGGTCCGGGGAGCTGTTTTTT. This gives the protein CASSLSGRSGELFF.

The CDR3 nucleotides read TGTGCCAGCAGTTCGGATGGGGGGGATGAGCAGTTCTTC. Translation gives CASSSDGGDEQFF. The gene calls are TRBV6-4 and TRBJ2-1; 7 bases are shared with TRBD2. Looked up from germline, CDR1 is MRHNA and CDR2 is SNTAGT. Trimming cost V 5 bases and J 8 bases; bases outside gene matches: 6. The CDR3 totals 13 residues.

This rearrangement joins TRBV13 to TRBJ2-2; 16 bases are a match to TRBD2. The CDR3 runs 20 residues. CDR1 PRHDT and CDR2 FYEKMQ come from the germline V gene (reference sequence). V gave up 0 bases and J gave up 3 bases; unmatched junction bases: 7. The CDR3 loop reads CASSLGPGTSGRADTGELFF. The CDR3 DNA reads TGTGCCAGCAGCTTAGGCCCCGGGACTAGCGGGAGGGCCGACACCGGGGAGCTGTTTTTT.

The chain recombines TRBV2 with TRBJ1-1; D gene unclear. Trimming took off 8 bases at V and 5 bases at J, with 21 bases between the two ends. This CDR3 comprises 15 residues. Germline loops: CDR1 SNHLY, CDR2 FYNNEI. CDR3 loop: CASHDLGGGGTEAFF. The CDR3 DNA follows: TGTGCCAGCCACGACTTAGGTGGAGGAGGGACTGAAGCTTTCTTT.

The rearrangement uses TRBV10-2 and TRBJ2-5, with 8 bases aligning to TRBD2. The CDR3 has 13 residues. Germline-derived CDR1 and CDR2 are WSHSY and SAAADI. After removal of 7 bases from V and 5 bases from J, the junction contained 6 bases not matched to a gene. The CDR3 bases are TGCGCCAGCAAAATCAGCGGGAGTGAGACCCAGTACTTC. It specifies CASKISGSETQYF.

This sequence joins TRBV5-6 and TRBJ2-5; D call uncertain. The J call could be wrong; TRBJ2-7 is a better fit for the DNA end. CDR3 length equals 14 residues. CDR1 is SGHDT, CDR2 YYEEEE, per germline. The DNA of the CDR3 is TGTGCCAGCAGCTTGGGGGCGAAACTCACCGAGCAGTACTTC. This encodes CASSLGAKLTEQYF.

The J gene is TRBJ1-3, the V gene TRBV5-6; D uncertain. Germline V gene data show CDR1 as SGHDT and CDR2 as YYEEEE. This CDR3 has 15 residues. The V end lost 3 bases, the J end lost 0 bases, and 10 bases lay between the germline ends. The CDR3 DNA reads TGTGCCAGCAGCTCCGGAGGCCACTCTGGAAACACCATATATTTT. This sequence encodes CASSSGGHSGNTIYF.

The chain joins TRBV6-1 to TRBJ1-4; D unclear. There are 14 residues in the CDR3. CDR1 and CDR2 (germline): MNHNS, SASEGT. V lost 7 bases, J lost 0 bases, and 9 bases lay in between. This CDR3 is CASIEHTTNEKLFF. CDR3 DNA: TGTGCCAGCATCGAACACACAACTAATGAAAAACTGTTTTTT.

CDR3: CASSLDSGEQYF. CDR3 bases: TGCGCCAGCAGCTTGGACAGCGGAGAGCAGTACTTC. The chain combines TRBV5-1 with TRBJ2-7, with D perhaps TRBD2 (5 bases). The length of the CDR3 is 12 residues. The germline CDR1 and CDR2 sequences are SGHRS and YFSETQ. V lost 0 bases, J lost 7 bases, and 8 bases lay in between.

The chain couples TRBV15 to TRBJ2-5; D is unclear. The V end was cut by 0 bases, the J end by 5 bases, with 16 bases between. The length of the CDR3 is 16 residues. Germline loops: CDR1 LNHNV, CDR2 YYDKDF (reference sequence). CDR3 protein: CATSRDLSSALETQYF. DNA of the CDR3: TGTGCCACCAGCAGAGATCTTTCGTCAGCCCTGGAGACCCAGTACTTC.

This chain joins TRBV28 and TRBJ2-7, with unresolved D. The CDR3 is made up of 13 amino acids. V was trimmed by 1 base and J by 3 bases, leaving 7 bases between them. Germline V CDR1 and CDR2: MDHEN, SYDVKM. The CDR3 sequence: CASSLFTSYEQYF. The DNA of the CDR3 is TGTGCCAGCAGTTTATTTACGAGCTACGAGCAGTACTTC. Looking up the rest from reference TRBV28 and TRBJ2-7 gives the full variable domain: DVKVTQSSRYLVKRTGEKVFLECVQDMDHENMFWYRQDPGLGLRLIYFSYDVKMKEKGDIPEGYSVSREKKERFSLILESASTNQTSMYLCASSLFTSYEQYFGPGTRLTVT.

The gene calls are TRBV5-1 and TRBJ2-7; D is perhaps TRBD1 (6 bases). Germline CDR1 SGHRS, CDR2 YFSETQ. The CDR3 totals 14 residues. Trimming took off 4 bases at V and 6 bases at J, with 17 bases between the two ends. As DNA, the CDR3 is TGCGCCAGCAGCCCCAGACAGGCTCAGGGCGAGCAGTACTTC. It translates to CASSPRQAQGEQYF.

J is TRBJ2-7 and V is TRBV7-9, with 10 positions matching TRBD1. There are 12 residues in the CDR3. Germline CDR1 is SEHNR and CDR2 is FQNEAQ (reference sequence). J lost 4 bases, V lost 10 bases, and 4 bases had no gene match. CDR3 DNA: TGTGCCATCCCGGGACAGGGGTACGAGCAGTACTTC. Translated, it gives CAIPGQGYEQYF.

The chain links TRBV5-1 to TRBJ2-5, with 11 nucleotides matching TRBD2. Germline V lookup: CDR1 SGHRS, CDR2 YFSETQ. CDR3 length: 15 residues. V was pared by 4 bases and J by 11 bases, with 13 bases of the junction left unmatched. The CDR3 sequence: CASSRTSGSLWEQYF. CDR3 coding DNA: TGCGCCAGCAGCCGTACTAGCGGGAGTCTGTGGGAGCAGTACTTC.

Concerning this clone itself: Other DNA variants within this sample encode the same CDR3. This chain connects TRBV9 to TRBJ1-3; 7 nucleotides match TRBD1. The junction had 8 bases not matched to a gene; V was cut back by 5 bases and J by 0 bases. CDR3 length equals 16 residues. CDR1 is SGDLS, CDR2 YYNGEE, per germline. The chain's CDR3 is CASSLTGFGSGNTIYF. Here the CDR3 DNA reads TGTGCCAGCAGTCTGACAGGGTTTGGCTCTGGAAACACCATATATTTT.

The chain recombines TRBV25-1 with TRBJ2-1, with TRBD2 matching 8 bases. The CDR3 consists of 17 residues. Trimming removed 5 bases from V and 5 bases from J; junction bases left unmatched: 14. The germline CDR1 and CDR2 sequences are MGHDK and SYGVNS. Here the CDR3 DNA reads TGTGCCAGCAGTAATTTCCGGGGGGGCTCCTACCACAATGAGCAGTTCTTC. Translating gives CASSNFRGGSYHNEQFF.

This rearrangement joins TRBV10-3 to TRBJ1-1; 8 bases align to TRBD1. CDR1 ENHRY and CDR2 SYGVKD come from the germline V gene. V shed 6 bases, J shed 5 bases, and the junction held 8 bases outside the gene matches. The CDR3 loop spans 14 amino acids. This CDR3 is CAIRAQGAGTEAFF. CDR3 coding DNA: TGTGCCATCAGAGCTCAGGGGGCTGGAACTGAAGCTTTCTTT.

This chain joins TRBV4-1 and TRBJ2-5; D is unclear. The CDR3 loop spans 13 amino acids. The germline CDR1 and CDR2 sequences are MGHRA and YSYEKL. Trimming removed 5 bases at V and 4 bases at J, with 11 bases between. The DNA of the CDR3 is TGCGCCAGCAGCTCCCCCCCCATAGAGACCCAGTACTTC. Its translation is CASSSPPIETQYF.

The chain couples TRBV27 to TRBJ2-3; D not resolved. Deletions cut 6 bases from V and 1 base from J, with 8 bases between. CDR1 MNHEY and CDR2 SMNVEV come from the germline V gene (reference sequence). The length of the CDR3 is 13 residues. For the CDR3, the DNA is TGTGCCAGCAGCCCTGTAGGCACAGATACGCAGTATTTT. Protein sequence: CASSPVGTDTQYF.

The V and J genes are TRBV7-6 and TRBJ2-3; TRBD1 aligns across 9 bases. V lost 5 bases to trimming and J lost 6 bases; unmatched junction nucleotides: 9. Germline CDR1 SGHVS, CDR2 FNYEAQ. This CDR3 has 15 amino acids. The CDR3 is CASSLRDRAGDTQYF. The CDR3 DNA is TGTGCCAGCAGCCTCCGGGACAGGGCTGGGGATACGCAGTATTTT.

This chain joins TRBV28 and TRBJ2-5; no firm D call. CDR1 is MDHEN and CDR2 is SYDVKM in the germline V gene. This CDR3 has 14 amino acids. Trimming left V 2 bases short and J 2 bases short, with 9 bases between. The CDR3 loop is CASSLQYYQETQYF. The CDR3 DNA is TGTGCCAGCAGTTTACAATACTATCAAGAGACCCAGTACTTC.

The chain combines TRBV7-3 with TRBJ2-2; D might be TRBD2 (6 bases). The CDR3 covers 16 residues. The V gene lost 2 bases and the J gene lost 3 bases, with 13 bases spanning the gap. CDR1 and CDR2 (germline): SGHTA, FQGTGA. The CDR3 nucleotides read TGTGCCAGCAGCTTAGGGGCGGGACGATACACCGGGGAGCTGTTTTTT. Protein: CASSLGAGRYTGELFF.

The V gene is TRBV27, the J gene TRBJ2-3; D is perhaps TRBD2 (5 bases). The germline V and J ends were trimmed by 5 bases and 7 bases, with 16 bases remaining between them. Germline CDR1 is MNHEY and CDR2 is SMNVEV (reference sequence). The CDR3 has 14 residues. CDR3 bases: TGTGCCAGCAGTCCCCAAGGACTTTTTAATACGCAGTATTTT. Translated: CASSPQGLFNTQYF.

This CDR3 is CASSSRSPGVGEKLFF. CDR3 DNA: TGTGCCAGCAGCTCCAGGTCACCAGGGGTAGGTGAAAAACTGTTTTTT. V is TRBV5-4 and J is TRBJ1-4; possible D gene TRBD1, 6 bases. V dropped 3 bases and J dropped 7 bases, with 19 bases sitting between them. CDR1 SGHNT and CDR2 YYREEE come from the germline V gene (reference sequence). The CDR3 is 16 residues long. Using reference TRBV5-4 and TRBJ1-4 for the parts outside the CDR3, the full variable domain is ETGVTQSPTHLIKTRGQQVTLRCSSQSGHNTVSWYQQALGQGPQFIFQYYREEENGRGNFPPRFSGLQFPNYSSELNVNALELDDSALYLCASSSRSPGVGEKLFFGSGTQLSVL.